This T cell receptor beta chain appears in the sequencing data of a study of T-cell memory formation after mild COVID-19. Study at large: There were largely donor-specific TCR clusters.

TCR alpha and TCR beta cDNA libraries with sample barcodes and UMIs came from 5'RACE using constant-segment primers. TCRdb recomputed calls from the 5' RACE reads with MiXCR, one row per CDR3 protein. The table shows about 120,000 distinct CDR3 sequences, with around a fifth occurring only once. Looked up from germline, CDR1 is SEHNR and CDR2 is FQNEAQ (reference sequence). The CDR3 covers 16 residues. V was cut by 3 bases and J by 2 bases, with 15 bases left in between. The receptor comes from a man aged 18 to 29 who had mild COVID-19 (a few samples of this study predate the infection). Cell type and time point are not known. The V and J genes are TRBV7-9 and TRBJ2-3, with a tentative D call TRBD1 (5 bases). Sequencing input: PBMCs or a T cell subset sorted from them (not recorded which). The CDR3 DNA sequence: TGTGCCAGCAGCTTTATCGACAGTCTCCCCACAGATACGCAGTATTTT. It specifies CASSFIDSLPTDTQYF.